In this sample, the clone carrying this T cell receptor beta chain turned up many times. The target antigen is unknown. This sample is part of a study of T cell repertoires in cytomegalovirus infection. Study context: Indications of both CMV infection and matching HLA type were provided by public TCR beta signatures. Whole-study results and caveats: What dominated the ex vivo response were HLA-C-restricted CMV-specific TCR beta clonotypes. Cumulative frequency of public TCR beta families picked out carriers of CMV plus the relevant HLA.

Using its own MiXCR run on the reads, TCRdb lists one record per CDR3 protein. Of about 460,000 distinct CDR3 sequences in the sample, about 11% were seen once. The source of this sequence is a human donor in good health (CMV status not recorded). Some clones in this sample may be carry-over from other donors' samples. Material for sequencing was PBMCs.

The CDR3 region is CSARAGARVYYEQYF. The CDR3 DNA is TGCAGTGCTAGGGCAGGGGCGAGGGTCTACTACGAGCAGTACTTC. This rearrangement joins TRBV20-1 to TRBJ2-7; D is perhaps TRBD1 (6 bases). CDR3 length equals 15 residues. Germline V lookup: CDR1 DFQATT, CDR2 SNEGSKA (reference sequence). V was cut by 3 bases and J by 3 bases, with 18 bases left in between.